The TCR beta chain under discussion was sequenced for a study of blood T cells in healthy people across ages. General observations from the study: Older age coincided with a roughly linear decline in TCR beta diversity per million T cells. Without sorted subsets, naive and antigen-experienced compartments could not be conclusively compared.

The sample holds many counts of this clonotype. The antigen is undetermined. The use of a sample-barcoded 5' primer and a J-beta primer mix characterized a second PCR of roughly 6 to 11 cycles. TCRdb used MiXCR to reprocess the 5' RACE reads, holding one entry per CDR3 protein. Of some 1.8 million distinct CDR3 sequences listed, approximately 40% were seen once; the top ten hold 20% to 25%. Germline-derived CDR1 and CDR2 are LGHNA and YSLEER. The V and J ends lost 0 bases and 7 bases respectively, with 16 bases between them. The CDR3 length is 16 residues. This chain connects TRBV4-3 to TRBJ2-1, with D possibly being TRBD2 (5 bases). Material for sequencing was blood. This sequence originates from a human donor in good health. CDR3 amino acids: CASSQDLGSGMNEQFF. The DNA of the CDR3 is TGCGCCAGCAGCCAAGATTTGGGATCCGGGATGAATGAGCAGTTCTTC.